Reported below is one TCR beta chain. Its antigen is currently unknown. Two oligonucleotides, mixed equimolar, formed the beta constant-region primer covering TRBC1 and TRBC2. TCRdb re-called the UMI-ligation and nested PCR reads with MiXCR, one entry per CDR3 protein. Of about 85,000 distinct CDR3 sequences detected, about 12% appear once; the ten largest clones hold around 0.9%. The sample is drawn from a study of naive and memory T cell subsets. Findings and limits, study-wide: In naive cells, over 90% of TCR sequences were seen only once. Each distinct alpha or beta sequence counts as one clonotype.

The CDR3 loop spans 13 amino acids. Germline CDR1 and CDR2: SGHTA and FQGNSA. V gave up 1 base and J gave up 7 bases; unmatched junction bases: 1. After the first PCR, alpha and beta chain libraries were processed separately. Cells stained for CD3, CD4, CD8, CD45RA, CD27 and viability were sorted into four CD45RA/CD27 subsets. The receptor's source is a human donor in good health. Sequences were obtained from central memory CD4+ T cells from blood. The rearrangement links TRBV7-2 to TRBJ2-4; 7 bases fit TRBD2. CDR3 nucleotide sequence: TGTGCCAGCAGCTTAGTGACTAGCAACATTCAGTACTTC. This translates into CASSLVTSNIQYF.